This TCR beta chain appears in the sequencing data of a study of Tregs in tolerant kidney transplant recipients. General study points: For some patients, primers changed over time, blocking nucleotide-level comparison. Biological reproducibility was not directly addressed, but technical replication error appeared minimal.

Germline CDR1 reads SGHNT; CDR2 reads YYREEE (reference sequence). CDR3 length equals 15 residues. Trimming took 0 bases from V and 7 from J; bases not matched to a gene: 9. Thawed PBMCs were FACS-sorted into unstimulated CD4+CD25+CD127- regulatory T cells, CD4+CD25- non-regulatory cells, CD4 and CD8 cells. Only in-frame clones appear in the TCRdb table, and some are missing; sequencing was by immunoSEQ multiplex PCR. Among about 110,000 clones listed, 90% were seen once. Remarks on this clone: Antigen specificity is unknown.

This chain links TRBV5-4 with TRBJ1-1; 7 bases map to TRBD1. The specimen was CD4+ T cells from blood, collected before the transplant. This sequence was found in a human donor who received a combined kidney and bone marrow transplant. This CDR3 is CASSLATRGWGEAFF. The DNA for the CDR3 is TGTGCCAGCAGCTTGGCCACCAGGGGGTGGGGTGAAGCTTTCTTT. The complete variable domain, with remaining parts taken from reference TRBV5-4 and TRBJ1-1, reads ETGVTQSPTHLIKTRGQQVTLRCSSQSGHNTVSWYQQALGQGPQFIFQYYREEENGRGNFPPRFSGLQFPNYSSELNVNALELDDSALYLCASSLATRGWGEAFFGQGTRLTVV.